This T cell receptor (beta chain) was profiled in a study of identical twins. Notes on the study in general: Insertions ran lower in abundant cord blood beta clonotypes, though not in memory repertoires.

Per the germline V gene, CDR1 is KGHDR and CDR2 is SFDVKD. CDR3 length: 13 residues. The V end lost 5 bases, the J end lost 4 bases, and 9 bases lay between the germline ends. The table lists this clonotype with a few counts. Its cognate antigen is unknown. TCRdb recomputed calls from the 5' RACE reads with MiXCR, one row per CDR3 protein. The sample carries about 900,000 distinct CDR3 sequences, roughly an eighth recorded once. These data were likewise used in another study, on yellow fever vaccine responses in identical twins. In that study: Among the twins, the vaccine T cell response reportedly seemed partly convergent and partly personalized.

Sequencing input: PBMCs. This chain links TRBV24-1 with TRBJ2-3; D is undetermined. The receptor's source is a woman between 18 and 30 years old in good health. The CDR3 DNA is TGTGCCACCAGTGTCCGAGGTCCAGATACGCAGTATTTT. Translation: CATSVRGPDTQYF.